These 29 T cell receptor beta chains were all obtained from the same sample, sequenced in a study of blood T cell repertoires in COVID-19. The method was immunoSEQ multiplex PCR; TCRdb's version includes in-frame clones alone and lacks a portion of them. Here the sample spans 200,000 to 300,000 clones, about 86% being singletons. Sequenced input: PBMCs or T cells enriched from blood (not recorded which). The source of these receptors is a woman aged 40 to 55 with acute COVID-19.

V gene TRBV20-1 combines with J gene TRBJ1-1; D is ambiguous. This CDR3 spans 11 amino acids. The germline V gene encodes CDR1 DFQATT and CDR2 SNEGSKA (reference sequence). The V gene lost 4 bases and the J gene lost 2 bases, with 5 bases spanning the gap. Here the CDR3 reads CSATFNTEAFF. The CDR3 coding sequence is TGCAGTGCTACCTTCAACACTGAAGCTTTCTTT.

J is TRBJ1-1 and V is TRBV15; 9 bases are a match to TRBD1. With 3 bases clipped from V and 5 bases from J, the junction kept 7 bases outside the gene matches. Per germline, CDR1 LNHNV and CDR2 YYDKDF (reference sequence). This CDR3 is built from 15 residues. The CDR3 sequence: CATSRVDRGKTEAFF. Here the CDR3 DNA reads TGTGCCACCAGCAGGGTTGACAGGGGGAAGACTGAAGCTTTCTTT.

This chain connects TRBV19 to TRBJ1-5; 7 nucleotides align to TRBD1. Unmatched junction bases numbered 7, after V lost 4 bases and J lost 4 bases. Germline CDR1 and CDR2: LNHDA and SQIVND (reference sequence). CDR3 size: 15 residues. CDR3 DNA: TGTGCCAGTAGTACCCACGGGACAGTTAATCAGCCCCAGCATTTT. It encodes CASSTHGTVNQPQHF.

The chain employs TRBV5-5 and TRBJ1-2; a possible D gene is TRBD1 (6 bases). The CDR3 is 14 residues long. Germline CDR1 is SGHKS and CDR2 is YYEKEE (reference sequence). The V gene lost 4 bases and the J gene lost 4 bases, with 14 bases spanning the gap. CDR3 region: CASSPVTGFYGYTF. The CDR3 DNA is TGTGCCAGCAGCCCCGTGACAGGCTTCTATGGCTACACCTTC.

This rearrangement joins TRBV10-3 to TRBJ1-1; 8 bases map to TRBD1. The CDR3 spans 13 residues. Germline assignment: CDR1 ENHRY and CDR2 SYGVKD. The ends lost 11 bases at V and 1 base at J; junction bases unmatched: 6. The CDR3 loop is CAAGQARNTEAFF. In DNA, the CDR3 is TGTGCCGCGGGACAGGCACGGAACACTGAAGCTTTCTTT.

V is TRBV7-9 and J is TRBJ1-5; D might be TRBD1 (6 bases). V shed 4 bases and J shed 6 bases, with 25 bases lying between them. Germline lookup yields CDR1 SEHNR and CDR2 FQNEAQ (reference sequence). This CDR3 has 18 residues. The CDR3 DNA reads as TGTGCCAGCAGCTCCCAATCAGTTGGCGGGGGCGCGGGTCAGCCCCAGCATTTT. It translates to CASSSQSVGGGAGQPQHF. The full variable domain, in which reference TRBV7-9 and TRBJ1-5 provide the parts outside the CDR3, is DTGVSQNPRHKITKRGQNVTFRCDPISEHNRLYWYRQTLGQGPEFLTYFQNEAQLEKSRLLSDRFSAERPKGSFSTLEIQRTEQGDSAMYLCASSSQSVGGGAGQPQHFGDGTRLSIL.

The rearrangement links TRBV5-1 to TRBJ2-2, with TRBD2 matching 16 bases. Unmatched junction bases numbered 5, after V lost 4 bases and J lost 5 bases. This CDR3 has 17 amino acids. Germline CDR1 SGHRS, CDR2 YFSETQ. CDR3 sequence reads: CASSRGLAGGRTGELFF. DNA for the CDR3: TGCGCCAGCAGCCGGGGACTAGCGGGAGGGCGGACCGGGGAGCTGTTTTTT.

The CDR3 nucleotides read TGTGCCTGGGGACAGGGAGGGAGAGATACGCAGTATTTT. Translating it yields CAWGQGGRDTQYF. The rearrangement links TRBV30 to TRBJ2-3; weak D call: TRBD1 (8 bases). Looked up from germline, CDR1 is GTSNPN and CDR2 is SVGIG (reference sequence). The germline V and J ends were trimmed by 5 bases and 5 bases, with 14 bases remaining between them. The CDR3 loop spans 13 amino acids. The full variable domain, in which reference TRBV30 and TRBJ2-3 provide the parts outside the CDR3, is SQTIHQWPATLVQPVGSPLSLECTVEGTSNPNLYWYRQAAGRGLQLLFYSVGIGQISSEVPQNLSASRPQDRQFILSSKKLLLSDSGFYLCAWGQGGRDTQYFGPGTRLTVL.

This sequence joins TRBV3-1 (or the pseudogene TRBV3-2) and TRBJ1-3; D is possibly TRBD1 (6 bases). The CDR3 contains 15 residues. V was trimmed by 0 bases and J by 2 bases, leaving 8 bases between them. CDR1 and CDR2 from the germline V gene are LGHDT and YNNKEL (reference sequence). DNA for the CDR3: TGTGCCAGCAGCCAAGACACAGGGACTGGAAACACCATATATTTT. Protein: CASSQDTGTGNTIYF.

V usage is TRBV5-6 and J usage is TRBJ2-5, with 7 bases matching TRBD2. CDR3 length equals 12 residues. Germline-derived CDR1 and CDR2 are SGHDT and YYEEEE. V shed 3 bases, J shed 4 bases, and the junction held 0 bases outside the gene matches. CDR3 bases: TGTGCCAGCAGCTGGGGGGGAGAGACCCAGTACTTC. Translated: CASSWGGETQYF.

The genes are TRBV3-1 (or the pseudogene TRBV3-2) and TRBJ2-7, with TRBD2 identical over 14 bases. Germline V gives CDR1 LGHDT, CDR2 YNNKEL (reference sequence). This CDR3 has 14 residues. V lost 5 bases to trimming and J lost 7 bases; unmatched junction nucleotides: 4. In DNA, the CDR3 is TGTGCCAGCAGCGAAAGACTAGCGGGAGGGGAGCAGTACTTC. It yields the protein CASSERLAGGEQYF.

This chain links TRBV2 with TRBJ1-5; TRBD1 aligns across 7 bases. V trimming: 5 bases; J trimming: 7 bases; junction bases outside the gene matches: 11. In germline, CDR1 is SNHLY, CDR2 FYNNEI. CDR3 length equals 15 residues. This chain's CDR3 is CASSKRQGGYQPQHF. CDR3 coding DNA: TGTGCCAGCAGTAAGAGGCAGGGGGGATACCAGCCCCAGCATTTT.

This rearrangement joins TRBV18 to TRBJ1-5; possibly TRBD1 for D (6 bases). The CDR3 length is 16 residues. Deletions cut 2 bases from V and 2 bases from J, with 13 bases between. In germline, CDR1 is KGHSH, CDR2 LQKENI. The CDR3 DNA follows: TGTGCCAGCTCACCATCCGACAGGACGGGCAATCAGCCCCAGCATTTT. Translation: CASSPSDRTGNQPQHF.

The rearrangement links TRBV24-1 to TRBJ2-2; no clear D gene. This CDR3 contains 12 residues. The V and J ends lost 9 bases and 4 bases respectively, with 8 bases between them. The germline gives CDR1 KGHDR, CDR2 SFDVKD. The CDR3 sequence is CATSPVTGELFF. CDR3 DNA sequence: TGTGCCACCTCCCCCGTCACCGGGGAGCTGTTTTTT.

Details on this clone: The same CDR3 arises from other DNA sequences in this sample as well. The V call is TRBV9, the J call TRBJ2-3; 7 nucleotides agree with TRBD1. The CDR3 covers 14 residues. CDR1 is SGDLS and CDR2 is YYNGEE in the germline V gene. J was trimmed by 6 bases and V by 0 bases; bases with no gene match: 4. CDR3 in DNA: TGTGCCAGCAGCGTAGTCGGCAGGGGGGATACGCAGTATTTT. It specifies CASSVVGRGDTQYF.

This chain connects TRBV19 to TRBJ1-1; a possible D gene is TRBD1 (6 bases). CDR1 and CDR2 from the germline V gene are LNHDA and SQIVND (reference sequence). Trimming took off 5 bases at V and 1 base at J, with 14 bases between the two ends. The CDR3 covers 15 residues. The CDR3 reads CASSYQGRRNTEAFF. CDR3 nucleotides: TGTGCCAGTAGTTACCAGGGGAGAAGGAACACTGAAGCTTTCTTT.

This clone has a single count. This chain uses TRBV4-1 with TRBJ2-3; D remains ambiguous. This CDR3 spans 15 amino acids. Germline V gene lookup returns CDR1 MGHRA and CDR2 YSYEKL. Trimming stripped 1 base from V and 3 bases from J, with 11 bases between. CDR3 coding DNA: TGCGCCAGCAGCCAAGTAATCCAGAGGACAGATACGCAGTATTTT. This gives the protein CASSQVIQRTDTQYF.

This clone was detected only once. CDR3 protein: CASSKRLEGTDTQYF. CDR3 bases: TGCGCCAGCAGCAAACGACTAGAAGGCACAGATACGCAGTATTTT. The rearrangement joins TRBV5-1 to TRBJ2-3; D perhaps matches TRBD2 (6 bases). V gave up 4 bases and J gave up 1 base, with 13 bases separating them. The CDR3 is 15 amino acids. Per germline, CDR1 SGHRS and CDR2 YFSETQ.

The chain is built from TRBV5-1 and TRBJ2-1; TRBD1 might be the D (6 bases). CDR1 and CDR2 (germline): SGHRS, YFSETQ. V gave up 3 bases and J gave up 7 bases, with 14 bases separating them. The CDR3 contains 14 residues. CDR3 region: CASSSRDTWNEQFF. As DNA, the CDR3 is TGCGCCAGCAGCTCCCGGGACACCTGGAATGAGCAGTTCTTC.

The chain employs TRBV6-1 and TRBJ1-2; D call uncertain. CDR3 size: 13 residues. The V end was cut by 1 base, the J end by 8 bases, with 11 bases between. Germline V lookup: CDR1 MNHNS, CDR2 SASEGT. The DNA of the CDR3 is TGTGCCAGCAGTGAAGGGTGGAGTGTCGGCTACACCTTC. Translating it yields CASSEGWSVGYTF.

A few counts support this clone. The genes are TRBV10-2 and TRBJ2-7, with D tentatively TRBD2 (6 bases). Trimming left V 5 bases short and J 4 bases short, with 15 bases between. Germline V gene data show CDR1 as WSHSY and CDR2 as SAAADI. This CDR3 region has 14 residues. CDR3 bases: TGCGCCAGCAGTAATATTTGGGACTTTTACGAGCAGTACTTC. The encoded protein is CASSNIWDFYEQYF.

On this clone itself: Additional DNA sequences in this sample encode the identical CDR3. The gene calls are TRBV30 and TRBJ2-7; 8 bases agree with TRBD2. The CDR3 consists of 12 residues. The V segment lost 2 bases and the J segment 6 bases; nucleotides outside the gene matches: 3. CDR1 and CDR2 (germline): GTSNPN, SVGIG (reference sequence). The CDR3 nucleotides read TGTGCCTGGAGTAGCGGGAGAGGCGAGCAGTACTTC. Residues: CAWSSGRGEQYF.

The gene calls are TRBV5-5 and TRBJ2-1; the match to TRBD1 covers 8 bases. This CDR3 spans 13 amino acids. V gave up 0 bases and J gave up 7 bases; unmatched junction bases: 0. Germline V gene sequence: CDR1 SGHKS, CDR2 YYEKEE (reference sequence). The CDR3 coding sequence is TGTGCCAGCAGCTTGGACAGGGGGAATGAGCAGTTCTTC. Translation gives CASSLDRGNEQFF.

This clone was observed a handful of times. The CDR3 DNA reads as TGTGCTAGTGGTTTACCTTCCCGGACTTACAATGAGCAGTTCTTC. Translating gives CASGLPSRTYNEQFF. V gene TRBV12-5 combines with J gene TRBJ2-1; maybe TRBD2 (5 bases). Per germline, CDR1 LGHNT and CDR2 FRNRAP. V was shortened by 3 bases and J by 4 bases, with 13 bases between the two germline ends. The CDR3 has 15 residues.

The chain recombines TRBV7-8 with TRBJ1-2; TRBD1 agrees at 7 bases. This CDR3 is built from 15 residues. V was pared by 4 bases and J by 1 base, with 6 bases of the junction left unmatched. Germline loops: CDR1 SGHVS, CDR2 FQNEAQ. The CDR3 loop is CASSSRTGFNYGYTF. The CDR3 coding sequence is TGTGCCAGCAGCTCCCGGACAGGATTTAACTATGGCTACACCTTC. The full variable domain, in which reference TRBV7-8 and TRBJ1-2 provide the parts outside the CDR3, is GAGVSQSPRYKVAKRGQDVALRCDPISGHVSLFWYQQALGQGPEFLTYFQNEAQLDKSGLPSDRFFAERPEGSVSTLKIQRTQQEDSAVYLCASSSRTGFNYGYTFGSGTRLTVV.

In the case of this clone: A much more abundant neighbour one base away suggests this may be a read error. This chain links TRBV28 with TRBJ2-7; D may be TRBD1 (6 bases). V lost 3 bases, J lost 1 base, and 7 bases lay in between. Germline CDR1 is MDHEN and CDR2 is SYDVKM. The CDR3 has 13 amino acids. In nucleotides, the CDR3 is TGTGCCAGCAGTTTGGACAGTTCCTACGAGCAGTACTTC. Its translation is CASSLDSSYEQYF.

The chain's CDR3 is CASSAGVIQETQYF. CDR3 DNA: TGTGCCAGCTCAGCGGGGGTAATCCAAGAGACCCAGTACTTC. The V gene is TRBV18, the J gene TRBJ2-5, with 7 nucleotides matching TRBD2. Germline V gene data show CDR1 as KGHSH and CDR2 as LQKENI. J gave up 1 base and V 5 bases, and 4 bases lay outside the gene matches. This CDR3 is built from 14 residues.

In its sample, this clone was seen once. DNA of the CDR3: TGTGCCACCAGTGATATGGGGCGAAACTATGGCTACACCTTC. Translating gives CATSDMGRNYGYTF. The genes are TRBV24-1 and TRBJ1-2; possibly TRBD1 for D (5 bases). CDR1 KGHDR and CDR2 SFDVKD come from the germline V gene. The length of the CDR3 is 14 residues. V was shortened by 3 bases and J by 2 bases, with 9 bases between the two germline ends.

CDR3 bases: TGTGCCATCAGGACCGACAGGGCCAGCAATCAGCCCCAGCATTTT. This codes for CAIRTDRASNQPQHF. The chain is built from TRBV10-3 and TRBJ1-5, with 7 bases lining up with TRBD1. Germline loops: CDR1 ENHRY, CDR2 SYGVKD. This CDR3 is built from 15 residues. V gave up 6 bases and J gave up 1 base; unmatched junction bases: 6.